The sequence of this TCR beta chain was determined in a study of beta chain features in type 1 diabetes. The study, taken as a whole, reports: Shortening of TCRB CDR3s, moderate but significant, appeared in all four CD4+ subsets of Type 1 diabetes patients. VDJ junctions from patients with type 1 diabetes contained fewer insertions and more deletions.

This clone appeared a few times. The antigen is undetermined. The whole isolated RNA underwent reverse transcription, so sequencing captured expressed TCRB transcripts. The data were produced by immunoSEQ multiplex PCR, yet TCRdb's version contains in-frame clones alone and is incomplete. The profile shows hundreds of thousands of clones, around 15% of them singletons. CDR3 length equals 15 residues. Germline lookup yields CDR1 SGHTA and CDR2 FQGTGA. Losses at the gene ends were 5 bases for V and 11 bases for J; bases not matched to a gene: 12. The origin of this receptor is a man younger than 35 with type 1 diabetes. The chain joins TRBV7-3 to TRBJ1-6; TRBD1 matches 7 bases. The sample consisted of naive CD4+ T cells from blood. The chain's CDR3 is CASSQFTSQGAPLHF. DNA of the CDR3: TGTGCCAGCAGCCAATTCACATCCCAGGGGGCACCCCTCCACTTT.